The 17 T cell receptor beta chains in this list originate from one sample, sequenced in a study of tumor and adjacent non-tumor tissue in lung cancer (dated by TCRdb to 2016 to 2019). Library preparation used multiplex PCR. Sequencing instrument: Illumina HiSeq 2500. Following protocols modified from ARM-PCR, the researchers constructed TCRbeta libraries through three rounds of nested PCR with primers (Table S4). The public reads were reprocessed in TCRdb via fastp at Q25 and MiXCR, keeping in-frame beta chains. A single entry per CDR3 protein holds the most common genes and DNA from its merged rows. In this sample the table shows approximately 120,000 distinct CDR3 sequences, about 61% of which occur a single time. Under 20% of the sample goes to the ten largest clones. Bulk unsorted tissue served as the source for RNA extraction, and RNA quality was assessed using a NanoDrop ND-1000 and an Agilent 2100. For the normal lung samples, distant non-tumor tissue was collected more than 3 cm away from the tumor edge.

The sequenced material came from distant non-tumor lung tissue. The receptors come from a man between 60 and 75 years old with non-small cell lung cancer.

A word on this clonotype: The junction does not match germline at one end; this may be a read error. This chain uses TRBV6-5 with TRBJ1-1; no clear D. This CDR3 is 12 amino acids long. Germline CDR1 and CDR2: MNHEY and SVGAGI. CDR3 region: CASSRMNIEAFF. CDR3 coding DNA: TGTGCCAGCAGTCGTATGAACATTGAAGCTTTCTTT.

As concerns this clonotype: An end of the junction does not agree with germline; a read error may underlie this. The V call is TRBV5-6, the J call TRBJ2-3; 7 bases align to TRBD1. The CDR3 covers 15 residues. CDR1 and CDR2 from the germline V gene are SGHDT and YYEEEE. CDR3 loop: CASSLEGAGTNTQYF. In DNA form, the CDR3 reads TGTGCCAGCAGCTTGGAGGGGGCGGGCACAAATACGCAGTATTTT.

A note on this clonotype: A much larger clone differs from this one at a single base, so this may be a read error. V usage is TRBV7-9 and J usage is TRBJ2-7; possibly TRBD2 for D (6 bases). V was clipped by 5 bases and J by 6 bases, with 20 bases between them. The CDR3 runs 15 residues. Germline values: CDR1 SEHNR, CDR2 FQNEAQ (reference sequence). The chain's CDR3 is CASSRDSFPTCEQYF. CDR3 coding DNA: TGTGCCAGCAGCCGGGACTCTTTTCCAACCTGCGAGCAGTACTTC.

This clonotype has a count of ten or more. The rearrangement uses TRBV20-1 and TRBJ2-5; TRBD1 might be the D (6 bases). Per germline, CDR1 DFQATT and CDR2 SNEGSKA (reference sequence). The V end was cut by 5 bases, the J end by 2 bases, with 9 bases between. The CDR3 sequence is 12 residues long. CDR3 nucleotide sequence: TGCAGTGCTCGACAGGTTCAAGAGACCCAGTACTTC. Its translation is CSARQVQETQYF.

There are many counts of this clonotype. V is TRBV6-2 or TRBV6-3 and J is TRBJ2-1, with 9 bases that match TRBD2. Germline assignment: CDR1 MNHEY and CDR2 SVGEGT. The V gene end was trimmed by 8 bases and the J gene end by 3 bases; junction bases not matched to a gene: 5. This CDR3 contains 14 residues. As DNA, the CDR3 is TGTGCCAGCCTCAAAGCGGGGGGCTACAATGAGCAGTTCTTC. Residues: CASLKAGGYNEQFF.

The sample holds one count of this clonotype. The V and J genes are TRBV6-1 and TRBJ1-6; 8 bases line up with TRBD1. The trim removed 3 bases at V and 14 bases at J, leaving 12 bases unmatched. Germline V gives CDR1 MNHNS, CDR2 SASEGT. This CDR3 comprises 15 residues. The CDR3 nucleotides read TGTGCCAGCAGTGAGGATGGGACAGGCAGCGCATCCCTCCACTTT. Translation: CASSEDGTGSASLHF.

The genes are TRBV5-1 and TRBJ2-7, with 9 bases that match TRBD1. V was clipped by 6 bases and J by 2 bases; unmatched bases: 12. From germline, CDR1 is SGHRS and CDR2 YFSETQ. The CDR3 has 16 residues. The CDR3 here is CASTKTWTGETYEQYF. DNA of the CDR3: TGCGCCAGCACAAAAACCTGGACAGGGGAAACCTACGAGCAGTACTTC.

The chain joins TRBV11-2 to TRBJ2-3; 8 nucleotides align to TRBD2. This CDR3 is built from 15 residues. V lost 8 bases, J lost 7 bases, and 14 bases stayed unmatched. CDR1 SGHAT and CDR2 FQNNGV come from the germline V gene. The chain's CDR3 is CASGLGLAWGYTQYF. CDR3 nucleotides: TGTGCCAGCGGTCTCGGACTAGCCTGGGGGTATACGCAGTATTTT.

A remark on this clonotype: Sequence at one end of the junction differs from germline and may be a read error. The J gene is TRBJ1-2, the V gene TRBV4-2, with D tentatively TRBD1 (6 bases). CDR3 length equals 17 residues. The germline CDR1 and CDR2 sequences are LGHNA and YNFKEQ. The DNA for the CDR3 is TGTGCCAGCGGCCACGTGACAGGATCCTCCGCTAACTATGGCTATACCTTC. It is translated as CASGHVTGSSANYGYTF.

The chain employs TRBV4-2 and TRBJ1-6; TRBD1 is a possible D gene (6 bases). Trimming shortened V by 0 bases and J by 7 bases, and 22 bases separated the two germline ends. The CDR3 extends over 19 amino acids. Germline CDR1 reads LGHNA; CDR2 reads YNFKEQ. CDR3 nucleotide sequence: TGTGCCAGCAGCCAAGAGGTCCTTCGCACGGGACAAGCCAATTCACCCCTCCACTTT. It yields the protein CASSQEVLRTGQANSPLHF.

The chain links TRBV20-1 to TRBJ1-5, with TRBD1 matching over 7 bases. The CDR3 has 15 residues. Trimming cost V 6 bases and J 4 bases; bases outside gene matches: 12. Germline V CDR1 and CDR2: DFQATT, SNEGSKA (reference sequence). The CDR3 protein is CSAGNDRERNQPQHF. In nucleotides, the CDR3 is TGCAGTGCGGGGAATGACAGGGAAAGAAATCAGCCCCAGCATTTT.

This clonotype was seen ten or more times. The chain combines TRBV6-2 or TRBV6-3 with TRBJ2-2, with 14 bases matching TRBD2. The CDR3 spans 13 residues. CDR1 is MNHEY, CDR2 SVGEGT, per germline. Trimming at V came to 6 bases and at J to 10 bases, leaving 1 base not matched to a gene. This CDR3 is CASRTSGRVELFF. The CDR3 nucleotides are TGTGCCAGCAGGACTAGCGGGAGGGTGGAGCTGTTTTTT.

This clonotype was observed at least ten times. J is TRBJ2-2 and V is TRBV6-2 or TRBV6-3, with D perhaps given as TRBD1 or TRBD2 (5 bases each). V lost 8 bases and J lost 4, with 20 bases in between. Germline loops: CDR1 MNHEY, CDR2 SVGEGT. The CDR3 runs to 16 residues. This CDR3 is CASGASPPEGTGELFF. CDR3 bases: TGTGCCAGCGGGGCATCCCCCCCTGAGGGCACCGGGGAGCTGTTTTTT.

This clonotype occurred many times. J is TRBJ1-1 and V is TRBV6-1; D gene uncertain. Germline lookup yields CDR1 MNHNS and CDR2 SASEGT. The CDR3 runs 12 residues. Trimming left V 6 bases short and J 3 bases short, with 8 bases between. CDR3 protein: CASRMRHTEAFF. Here the CDR3 DNA reads TGTGCCAGCAGGATGAGGCACACTGAAGCTTTCTTT.

Many counts were recorded for this clonotype. The V call is TRBV5-5, the J call TRBJ2-3, with 7 nucleotides matching TRBD2. This CDR3 is built from 16 residues. The J segment lost 0 bases and the V segment lost 6 bases, leaving 10 bases of the junction unmatched. The germline V gene has CDR1 SGHKS and CDR2 YYEKEE (reference sequence). CDR3 loop: CASKASGAFSTDTQYF. The CDR3 bases are TGTGCCAGCAAGGCTAGCGGAGCATTTAGCACAGATACGCAGTATTTT.

This clonotype rates as medium-sized (0.01 to 0.1%). The junction and the germline gene differ at one end; a read error may be behind it. The rearrangement joins TRBV12-3 or TRBV12-4 to TRBJ1-1, with TRBD1 matching over 8 bases. The CDR3 has 13 residues. This chain's CDR3 is CASTQGASTEAFF. The CDR3 coding sequence is TGTGCGAGCACGCAGGGGGCTAGCACTGAAGCTTTCTTT.

This clonotype was counted once. The junction does not match germline at one end; this may be a read error. V and J are TRBV5-4 and TRBJ2-1, with D unresolved. Germline values: CDR1 SGHNT, CDR2 YYREEE (reference sequence). The length of the CDR3 is 12 residues. The CDR3 here is CTSSQRTNEQFF. CDR3 coding DNA: TGCACCAGCAGCCAGAGAACGAATGAGCAGTTCTTC.